The clone carrying this T cell receptor beta chain occurred a few times. Its specificity is not known. CFSE-labeled sorted T cells met regulatory or mature dendritic cells for four to five days. Memory T cells were CD45RO+, naive were CD45RA+, sorted by FACS. Libraries were prepared by immunoSEQ multiplex PCR; TCRdb keeps only in-frame clonotypes and omits some of them. The table has around 20,000 clones, roughly 85% seen once. The germline V gene has CDR1 SGDLS and CDR2 YYNGEE. The CDR3 extends over 16 amino acids. V lost 3 bases, J lost 1 base, and 13 bases lay in between. The data were taken from a study of regulatory dendritic cells for organ transplantation. Turning to the study itself: On day 6, the dendritic cells were exposed to LPS.

Whole-study findings and limits: Regulatory dendritic cells appeared to expand memory CD8+ clones less than mature ones. Memory CD8+ T cells were the most oligoclonal; naive cells were highly diverse.

This chain uses TRBV9 with TRBJ2-2; D is uncertain. The source of this sequence is a human donor in good health. Source material: naive CD4+ T cells from blood cultured with regulatory dendritic cells. Subset defined: CD45RA+ naive T cells. The DNA of the CDR3 is TGTGCCAGCAGCGACCAACGCACGGGGAACACCGGGGAGCTGTTTTTT. Translating gives CASSDQRTGNTGELFF.